The T cell receptor beta chain under discussion was sequenced for a study of blood T cell repertoires in COVID-19. About the research overall: Italy, Spain and the United States were the sources of the convalescent and acute COVID-19 samples. The cDNA or gDNA used as material had been derived from T cells, B-cell-depleted T cells, or PBMCs.

Germline CDR1 reads MNHEY; CDR2 reads SVGAGI. The V end was cut by 7 bases, the J end by 4 bases, with 14 bases between. CDR3 length: 13 residues. Profiling relied on immunoSEQ multiplex PCR, and the TCRdb table lists in-frame clones only, not all of them. Found here are some 120,000 clones, 90% of them singletons; the top ten hold more than 3%. The TCR originated in a man in his forties or fifties with active COVID-19. Sequenced input: peripheral blood. The chain recombines TRBV6-5 with TRBJ2-7, with D unclear. The CDR3 coding sequence is TGTGCCAGCACTCCTTACCCCCAGTACGAGCAGTACTTC. It is translated as CASTPYPQYEQYF.